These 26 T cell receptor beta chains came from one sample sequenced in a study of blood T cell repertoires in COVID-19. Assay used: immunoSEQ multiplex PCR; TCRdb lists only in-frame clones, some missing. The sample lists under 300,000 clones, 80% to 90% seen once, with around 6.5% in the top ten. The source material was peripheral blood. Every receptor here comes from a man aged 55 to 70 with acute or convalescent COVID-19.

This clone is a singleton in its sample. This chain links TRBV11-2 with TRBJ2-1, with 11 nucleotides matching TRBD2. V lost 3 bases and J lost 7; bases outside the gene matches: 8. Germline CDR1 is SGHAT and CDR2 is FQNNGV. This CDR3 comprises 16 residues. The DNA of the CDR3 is TGTGCCAGCAGCTTCTGGAAACTAGCGGGAGAGAATGAGCAGTTCTTC. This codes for CASSFWKLAGENEQFF.

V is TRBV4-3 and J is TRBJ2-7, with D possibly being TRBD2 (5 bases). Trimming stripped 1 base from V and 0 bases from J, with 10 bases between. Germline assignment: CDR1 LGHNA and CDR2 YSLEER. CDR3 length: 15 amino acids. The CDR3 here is CASSQGFGVSYEQYF. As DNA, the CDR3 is TGCGCCAGCAGCCAAGGATTCGGGGTCTCCTACGAGCAGTACTTC.

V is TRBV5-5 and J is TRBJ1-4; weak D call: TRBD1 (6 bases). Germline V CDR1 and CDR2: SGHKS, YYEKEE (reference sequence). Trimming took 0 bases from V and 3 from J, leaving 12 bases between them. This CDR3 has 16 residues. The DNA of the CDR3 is TGTGCCAGCAGCTTGGAACAGGGAACGGCTAATGAAAAACTGTTTTTT. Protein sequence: CASSLEQGTANEKLFF.

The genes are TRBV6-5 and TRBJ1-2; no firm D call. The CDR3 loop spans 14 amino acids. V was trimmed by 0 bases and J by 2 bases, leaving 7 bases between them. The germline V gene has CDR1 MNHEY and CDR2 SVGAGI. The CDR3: CASSYSRRNYGYTF. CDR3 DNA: TGTGCCAGCAGTTACTCTAGGAGGAACTATGGCTACACCTTC.

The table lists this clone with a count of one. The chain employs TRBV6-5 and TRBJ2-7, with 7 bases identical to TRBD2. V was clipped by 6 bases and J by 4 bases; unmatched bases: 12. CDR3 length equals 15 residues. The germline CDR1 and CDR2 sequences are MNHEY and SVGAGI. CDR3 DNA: TGTGCCAGCAGACGACTAGCCTTTCTCCATTACGAGCAGTACTTC. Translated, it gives CASRRLAFLHYEQYF.

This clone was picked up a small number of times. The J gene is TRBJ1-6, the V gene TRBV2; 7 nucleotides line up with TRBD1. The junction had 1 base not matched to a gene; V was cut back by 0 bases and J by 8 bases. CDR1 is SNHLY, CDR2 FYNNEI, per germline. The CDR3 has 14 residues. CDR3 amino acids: CASSEAGTDSPLHF. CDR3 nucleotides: TGTGCCAGCAGTGAAGCTGGGACAGATTCACCCCTCCACTTT.

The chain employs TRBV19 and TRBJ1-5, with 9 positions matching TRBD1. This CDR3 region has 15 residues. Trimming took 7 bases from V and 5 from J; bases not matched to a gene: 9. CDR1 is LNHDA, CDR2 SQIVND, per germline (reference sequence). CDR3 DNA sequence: TGTGCCAGTACCAGGGACAGGGAGCAGGATCAGCCCCAGCATTTT. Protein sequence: CASTRDREQDQPQHF.

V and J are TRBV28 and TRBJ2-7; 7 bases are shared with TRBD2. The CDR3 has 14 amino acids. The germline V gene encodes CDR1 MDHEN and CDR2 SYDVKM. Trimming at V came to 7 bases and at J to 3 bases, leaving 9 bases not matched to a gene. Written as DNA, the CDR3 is TGTGCCAGCACACTTGAGCGGGGCCACTACGAGCAGTACTTC. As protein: CASTLERGHYEQYF.

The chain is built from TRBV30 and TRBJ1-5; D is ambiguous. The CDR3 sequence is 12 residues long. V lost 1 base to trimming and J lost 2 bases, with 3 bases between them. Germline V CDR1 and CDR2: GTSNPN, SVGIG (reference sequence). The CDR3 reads CAWSGGNQPQHF. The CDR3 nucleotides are TGTGCCTGGAGTGGCGGCAATCAGCCCCAGCATTTT. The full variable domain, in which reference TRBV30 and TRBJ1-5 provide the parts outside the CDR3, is SQTIHQWPATLVQPVGSPLSLECTVEGTSNPNLYWYRQAAGRGLQLLFYSVGIGQISSEVPQNLSASRPQDRQFILSSKKLLLSDSGFYLCAWSGGNQPQHFGDGTRLSIL.

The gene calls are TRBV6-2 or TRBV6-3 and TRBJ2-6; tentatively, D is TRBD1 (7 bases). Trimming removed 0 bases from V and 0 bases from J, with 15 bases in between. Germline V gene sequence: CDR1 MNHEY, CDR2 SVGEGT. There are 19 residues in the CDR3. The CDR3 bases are TGTGCCAGCAGTTACTCTGGAGGGGGCTCTCTCTCTGGGGCCAACGTCCTGACTTTC. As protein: CASSYSGGGSLSGANVLTF.

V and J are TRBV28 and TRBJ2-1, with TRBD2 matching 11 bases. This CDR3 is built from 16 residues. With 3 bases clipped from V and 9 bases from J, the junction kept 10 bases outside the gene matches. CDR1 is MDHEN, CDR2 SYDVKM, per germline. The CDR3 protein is CASSFLASGRPSEQFF. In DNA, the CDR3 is TGTGCCAGCAGTTTTTTGGCTAGCGGGAGGCCCAGTGAGCAGTTCTTC.

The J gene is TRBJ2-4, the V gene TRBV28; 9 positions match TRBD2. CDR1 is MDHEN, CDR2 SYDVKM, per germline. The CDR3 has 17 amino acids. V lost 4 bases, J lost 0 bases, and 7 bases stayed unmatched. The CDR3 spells CASSSSGLASAKNIQYF. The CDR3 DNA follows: TGTGCCAGCAGTTCGAGCGGACTAGCGTCAGCCAAAAACATTCAGTACTTC.

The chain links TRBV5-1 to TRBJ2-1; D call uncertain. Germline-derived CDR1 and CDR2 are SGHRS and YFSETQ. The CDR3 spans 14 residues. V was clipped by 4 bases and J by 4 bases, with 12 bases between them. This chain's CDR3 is CASSQLGPYNEQFF. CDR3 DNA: TGCGCCAGCAGCCAGCTGGGCCCGTACAATGAGCAGTTCTTC.

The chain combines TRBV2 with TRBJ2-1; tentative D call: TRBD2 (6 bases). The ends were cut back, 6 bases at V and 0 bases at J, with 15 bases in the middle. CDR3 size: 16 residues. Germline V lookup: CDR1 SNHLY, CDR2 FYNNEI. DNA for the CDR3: TGTGCCAGCAGGCTGGAGGGCTTAAGCTCCTACAATGAGCAGTTCTTC. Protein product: CASRLEGLSSYNEQFF.

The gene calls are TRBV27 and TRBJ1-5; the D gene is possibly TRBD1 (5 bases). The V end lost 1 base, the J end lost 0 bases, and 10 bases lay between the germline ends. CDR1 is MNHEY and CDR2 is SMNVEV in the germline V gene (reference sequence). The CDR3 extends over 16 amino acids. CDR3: CASSLLAGHSNQPQHF. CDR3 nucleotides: TGTGCCAGCAGTTTATTGGCGGGGCATAGCAATCAGCCCCAGCATTTT.

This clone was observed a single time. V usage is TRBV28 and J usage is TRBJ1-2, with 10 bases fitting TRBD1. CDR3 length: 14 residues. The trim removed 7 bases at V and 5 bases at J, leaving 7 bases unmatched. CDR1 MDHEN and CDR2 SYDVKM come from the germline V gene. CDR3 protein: CASTRDRGDYGYTF. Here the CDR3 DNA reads TGTGCCAGCACCCGGGACAGGGGAGATTATGGCTACACCTTC.

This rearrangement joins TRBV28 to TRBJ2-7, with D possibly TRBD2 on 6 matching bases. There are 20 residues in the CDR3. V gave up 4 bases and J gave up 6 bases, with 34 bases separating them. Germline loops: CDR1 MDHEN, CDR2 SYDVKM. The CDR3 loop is CASSSRDARTTSSPTREQYF. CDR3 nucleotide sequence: TGTGCCAGCAGTTCGCGGGACGCACGAACGACATCCAGCCCTACTCGCGAGCAGTACTTC.

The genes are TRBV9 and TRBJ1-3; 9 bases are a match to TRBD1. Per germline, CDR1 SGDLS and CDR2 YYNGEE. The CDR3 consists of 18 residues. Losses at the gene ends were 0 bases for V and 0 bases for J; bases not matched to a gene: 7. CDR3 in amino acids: CASSVAWTGDYSGNTIYF. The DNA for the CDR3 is TGTGCCAGCAGCGTAGCTTGGACAGGGGATTACTCTGGAAACACCATATATTTT.

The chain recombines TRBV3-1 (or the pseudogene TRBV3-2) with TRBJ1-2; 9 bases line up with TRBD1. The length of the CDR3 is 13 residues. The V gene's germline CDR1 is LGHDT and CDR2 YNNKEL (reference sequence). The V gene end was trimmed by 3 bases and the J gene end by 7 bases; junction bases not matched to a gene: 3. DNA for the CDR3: TGTGCCAGCAGCCAGGGACAGGGTAGTGGCTACACCTTC. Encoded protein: CASSQGQGSGYTF.

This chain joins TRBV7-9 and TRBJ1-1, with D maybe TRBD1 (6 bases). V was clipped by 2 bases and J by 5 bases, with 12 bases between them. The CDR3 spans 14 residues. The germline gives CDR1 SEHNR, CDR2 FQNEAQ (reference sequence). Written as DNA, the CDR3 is TGTGCCAGCAGCTTACAGGGGAGGGAGACTGAAGCTTTCTTT. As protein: CASSLQGRETEAFF.

CDR3 protein: CASRPRVEKLFF. CDR3 sequence (DNA): TGTGCCAGCAGGCCGAGGGTCGAAAAACTGTTTTTT. The genes are TRBV28 and TRBJ1-4; unclear D gene. V lost 6 bases, J lost 8 bases, and 10 bases lay in between. From germline, CDR1 is MDHEN and CDR2 SYDVKM. This CDR3 contains 12 residues.

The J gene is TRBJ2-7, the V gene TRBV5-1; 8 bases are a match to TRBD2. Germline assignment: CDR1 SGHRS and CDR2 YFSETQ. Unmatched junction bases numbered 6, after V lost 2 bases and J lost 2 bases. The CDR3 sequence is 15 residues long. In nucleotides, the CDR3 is TGCGCCAGCAGCTTAGTAGCGGGACCGGCCTACGAGCAGTACTTC. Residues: CASSLVAGPAYEQYF.

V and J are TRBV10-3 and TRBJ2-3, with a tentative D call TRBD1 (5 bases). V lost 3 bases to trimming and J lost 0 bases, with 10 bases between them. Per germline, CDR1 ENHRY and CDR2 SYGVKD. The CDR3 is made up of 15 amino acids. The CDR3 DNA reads TGTGCCATCAGTGATCGACAGCAAAGCACAGATACGCAGTATTTT. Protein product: CAISDRQQSTDTQYF.

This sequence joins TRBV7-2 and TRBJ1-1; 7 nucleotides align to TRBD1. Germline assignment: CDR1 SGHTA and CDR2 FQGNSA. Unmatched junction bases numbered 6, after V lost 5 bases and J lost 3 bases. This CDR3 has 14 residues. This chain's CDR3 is CASSPTTGDTEAFF. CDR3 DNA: TGTGCCAGCAGCCCAACTACAGGGGACACTGAAGCTTTCTTT.

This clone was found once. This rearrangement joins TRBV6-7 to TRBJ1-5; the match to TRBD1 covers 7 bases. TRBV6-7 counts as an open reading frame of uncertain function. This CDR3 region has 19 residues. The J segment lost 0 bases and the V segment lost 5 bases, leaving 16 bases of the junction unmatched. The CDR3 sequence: CASSRERGTELYSNQPQHF. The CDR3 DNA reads TGTGCCAGCAGTCGAGAGCGAGGGACAGAACTTTATAGCAATCAGCCCCAGCATTTT.

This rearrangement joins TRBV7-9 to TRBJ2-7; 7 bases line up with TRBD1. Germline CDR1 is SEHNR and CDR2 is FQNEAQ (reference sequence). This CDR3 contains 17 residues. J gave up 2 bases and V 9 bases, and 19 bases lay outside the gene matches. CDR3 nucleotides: TGTGCCAGGGGCCGCAAGAGGGGGCTTAAAGATACCTACGAGCAGTACTTC. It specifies CARGRKRGLKDTYEQYF.